This TCR beta chain came from a study of early T cells in non-severe SARS-CoV-2 infection. Study as a whole: Sequencing of bulk RNA from unsorted whole blood was done, without chain pairing.

Researchers attached unique molecular identifiers to individual cDNA molecules. Using its own MiXCR run on the 5' RACE reads, TCRdb lists one record per CDR3 protein. Here the sample spans around 47,000 distinct CDR3 sequences, approximately 11% being singletons. This clonotype occurred many times. Its antigen is not known. General study findings and limits: The study's VDJdb matching favored anti-spike CD8 responses and missed private and CD4 specificities.

Germline V gene lookup returns CDR1 LGHDT and CDR2 YNNKEL (reference sequence). J lost 7 bases, V lost 1 base, and 7 bases had no gene match. The CDR3 runs to 18 residues. The V call is TRBV3-1, the J call TRBJ2-1, with 16 bases aligning to TRBD2. Sequencing input: whole blood. The source is an adult who was a healthcare worker with PCR-confirmed SARS-CoV-2 infection or an uninfected control (not recorded which). CDR3 amino acids: CASSQVMGLAGGENEQFF. The CDR3 nucleotides read TGTGCCAGCAGCCAAGTGATGGGACTAGCGGGAGGGGAGAATGAGCAGTTCTTC.